A selection of T cell receptor beta chains follows, all from one sample in a study of a mutant IDH1 vaccine in newly diagnosed glioma. Their target antigens are unknown. Method: immunoSEQ multiplex PCR; TCRdb's copy keeps in-frame clones and lacks some. This sample has approximately 60,000 clones; approximately 85% occur once, and the top ten carry roughly 4%. The specimen comprised PBMCs, sampled from a glioma patient whose treatment included an IDH1 peptide vaccine. Receptor source: a man in his thirties or forties with glioma. Both conserved end residues are part of each CDR3. The order of the fields is D gene, clone size, V gene, J gene, CDR3 protein, CDR3 DNA. The D gene is left open where the match is weak. Not every row has a clone size; where given, it reads once, few, many or a size class.

.	.	TRBV18	TRBJ2-2	CASSPKRVGELFF	TGTGCCAGCTCACCAAAGAGGGTCGGGGAGCTGTTTTTT
.	.	TRBV7-9	TRBJ1-1	CASSLLQENTEAFF	TGTGCCAGCAGCTTACTTCAGGAGAACACTGAAGCTTTCTTT
TRBD1	.	TRBV6-6	TRBJ1-5	CASSSGTGINQPQHF	TGTGCCAGCAGTTCCGGGACAGGGATCAATCAGCCCCAGCATTTT
.	.	TRBV30	TRBJ1-1	CAWGGALNTEAFF	TGTGCCTGGGGGGGGGCCCTGAACACTGAAGCTTTCTTT
.	.	TRBV27	TRBJ2-7	CASSLLGRVQDEQYF	TGTGCCAGCAGTTTATTGGGTCGCGTCCAGGACGAGCAGTACTTC
.	.	TRBV7-8	TRBJ2-5	CASAFWEQETQYF	TGTGCCAGCGCCTTCTGGGAACAAGAGACCCAGTACTTC
.	.	TRBV4-1	TRBJ1-1	CASNPTGPQNTEAFF	TGCGCCAGCAACCCCACCGGGCCGCAGAACACTGAAGCTTTCTTT
.	.	TRBV11-2	TRBJ1-2	CASSYGGGGPNYGYTF	TGTGCCAGCAGCTACGGGGGGGGCGGACCTAACTATGGCTACACCTTC
.	.	TRBV18	TRBJ1-2	CASSPGTANYGYTF	TGTGCCAGCTCACCCGGGACGGCGAACTATGGTTACACCTTC
.	.	TRBV9	TRBJ2-5	CASSVAGMQTQYF	TGTGCCAGCAGCGTAGCGGGGATGCAGACCCAGTACTTC
.	.	TRBV4-1	TRBJ2-1	CASSQGLGSYNEQFF	TGCGCCAGCAGCCAAGGTTTGGGGTCCTACAATGAGCAGTTCTTC
.	.	TRBV4-1	TRBJ1-4	CASSQVGTPNEKLFF	TGCGCCAGCAGCCAAGTTGGGACCCCTAATGAAAAACTGTTTTTT
.	.	TRBV19	TRBJ1-5	CASSIVGNQPQHF	TGTGCCAGTAGTATAGTTGGCAATCAGCCCCAGCATTTT
.	.	TRBV2	TRBJ2-5	CASSERRVGETQYF	TGTGCCAGCAGTGAGAGAAGGGTAGGAGAGACCCAGTACTTC
.	.	TRBV6-5	TRBJ1-1	CASWRQSEAFF	TGTGCCAGCTGGAGACAGAGTGAAGCTTTCTTT
.	.	TRBV11-3	TRBJ2-1	CASSRAEVNNEQFF	TGTGCCAGCAGCAGGGCCGAAGTAAACAATGAGCAGTTCTTC
.	.	TRBV29-1	TRBJ2-3	CSVEPGQVTDTQYF	TGCAGCGTAGAGCCGGGACAAGTCACAGATACGCAGTATTTT
.	once	TRBV21-1	TRBJ2-1	CASSKMDRGRYNEQFF	TGTGCCAGCAGCAAAATGGACAGGGGGCGATACAATGAGCAGTTCTTC
.	.	TRBV7-9	TRBJ2-7	CASSLRQGYEQYF	TGTGCCAGCAGCTTGAGGCAGGGCTACGAGCAGTACTTC
.	.	TRBV7-2	TRBJ2-5	CASSLDGGPGTQYF	TGTGCCAGCAGCTTAGACGGAGGGCCCGGAACCCAGTACTTC
TRBD1	.	TRBV27	TRBJ2-7	CASRSRQGPRSYEQYF	TGTGCCAGCAGATCAAGACAGGGTCCCCGCTCCTACGAGCAGTACTTC
TRBD1	.	TRBV2	TRBJ2-5	CASSATGTGLSGQETQYF	TGTGCCAGCAGTGCCACCGGGACAGGGCTGTCGGGCCAAGAGACCCAGTACTTC
.	.	TRBV7-2	TRBJ1-3	CASSLEQGVNTIYF	TGTGCCAGCAGCTTAGAACAAGGTGTAAACACCATATATTTT
.	few	TRBV19	TRBJ1-5	CATDSGVLSNQPQHF	TGTGCCACCGATTCAGGGGTTCTTAGCAATCAGCCCCAGCATTTT
TRBD1	.	TRBV7-9	TRBJ1-6	CASSLTGGGTSSPLHF	TGTGCCAGCAGCTTGACAGGGGGGGGAACCTCTTCACCCCTCCACTTT
TRBD1	.	TRBV15	TRBJ2-3	CATSRPRQGVDTQYF	TGTGCCACCAGCAGACCAAGACAGGGGGTGGATACGCAGTATTTT
TRBD1	.	TRBV7-2	TRBJ2-7	CASSTRTGDEQYF	TGTGCCAGCAGCACCCGGACAGGCGACGAGCAGTACTTC
.	.	TRBV5-8	TRBJ1-1	CASTTGGHTEAFF	TGTGCCAGCACGACAGGCGGGCACACTGAAGCTTTCTTT
.	.	TRBV2	TRBJ2-1	CASRGFGAPSGYEQFF	TGTGCCAGCAGGGGGTTTGGGGCCCCGTCCGGCTATGAGCAGTTCTTC
.	.	TRBV12-5	TRBJ1-5	CASGLHTGLYSNQPQHF	TGTGCTAGTGGTTTGCACACAGGGCTATATAGCAATCAGCCCCAGCATTTT
.	.	TRBV6-4	TRBJ2-1	CASSDSAGSYNEQFF	TGTGCCAGCAGTGACTCCGCGGGCTCCTACAATGAGCAGTTCTTC
TRBD1	.	TRBV10-2	TRBJ1-5	CASSPQDRGSNQPQHF	TGCGCCAGCAGCCCTCAGGACAGGGGAAGCAATCAGCCCCAGCATTTT
.	.	TRBV6-5	TRBJ1-2	CASSYGTSWGYTF	TGTGCCAGCAGTTACGGGACATCGTGGGGCTACACCTTC
TRBD1	few	TRBV6-4	TRBJ1-4	CASILISLGQGDEKLFF	TGTGCCAGCATACTAATCAGCCTGGGACAGGGAGATGAAAAACTGTTTTTT
.	.	TRBV5-1	TRBJ1-3	CASSLGPLSSGNTIYF	TGCGCCAGCAGCTTGGGGCCCCTGAGCTCTGGAAACACCATATATTTT
.	.	TRBV28	TRBJ1-1	CASSSRDMNTEAFF	TGTGCCAGCAGTTCTCGGGACATGAACACTGAAGCTTTCTTT
.	.	TRBV19	TRBJ2-3	CASSLRHRAYTDTQYF	TGTGCCAGTAGCTTGCGACACAGGGCCTACACAGATACGCAGTATTTT
.	.	TRBV5-6	TRBJ2-5	CASGALGGQETQYF	TGTGCCAGCGGGGCCCTCGGGGGTCAAGAGACCCAGTACTTC
TRBD2	.	TRBV9	TRBJ2-3	CASSKWTSGGISTDTQYF	TGTGCCAGCAGCAAATGGACTAGCGGGGGGATTAGCACAGATACGCAGTATTTT
.	.	TRBV7-8	TRBJ1-5	CASSSTTGINQPQHF	TGTGCCAGCAGCTCCACAACAGGGATCAATCAGCCCCAGCATTTT
.	.	TRBV5-1	TRBJ1-6	CASSLGQRYSPLHF	TGCGCCAGCAGCTTGGGACAGCGATATTCACCCCTCCACTTT
TRBD1	.	TRBV12-5	TRBJ2-2	CASGSGQAGTGELFF	TGTGCTAGTGGTTCGGGACAGGCGGGAACCGGGGAGCTGTTTTTT
.	.	TRBV7-9	TRBJ2-7	CASSLTNTYEQYF	TGTGCCAGCAGCTTAACAAATACCTACGAGCAGTACTTC
.	.	TRBV6-5	TRBJ2-7	CASSISISYEQYF	TGTGCCAGCAGCATTTCGATTTCCTACGAGCAGTACTTC
.	.	TRBV15	TRBJ1-1	CATSRDWEGMNTEAFF	TGTGCCACCAGCAGAGATTGGGAGGGAATGAACACTGAAGCTTTCTTT
.	.	TRBV6-5	TRBJ2-7	CASSYYGAGYEQYF	TGTGCCAGCAGTTACTACGGGGCCGGCTACGAGCAGTACTTC